This passage covers 4 T cell receptor beta chains from one sample sequenced in a study of Ad26.COV2.S vaccination and SARS-CoV-2 variants. The data were produced by immunoSEQ multiplex PCR, yet TCRdb's version contains in-frame clones alone and is incomplete. This sample yields over 400,000 clones, of which 89% are seen a single time; around 2.5% belongs to the top ten. Treatment defined: some 20 received Ad26.COV2.S at low or high dose, single or two shots; about 5 received placebo; per-sample allocation not given. Sampling occurred on day 63 after the first vaccine or placebo injection. Here the sequenced sample was peripheral blood, taken in a trial of Ad26.COV2.S vaccine versus placebo. The receptors stem from a person aged 18-60 years who received the Ad26.COV2.S COVID-19 vaccine or a placebo.

V usage is TRBV11-3 and J usage is TRBJ2-5, with a possible D match to TRBD1 (5 bases). V gave up 3 bases and J gave up 7 bases, with 12 bases separating them. Germline V gene sequence: CDR1 SGHNT, CDR2 YENEEA. The CDR3 covers 13 residues. The CDR3 reads CASSFTGKGTQYF. The CDR3 coding sequence is TGTGCCAGCAGCTTCACAGGCAAGGGGACCCAGTACTTC.

This rearrangement joins TRBV7-2 to TRBJ1-6; D is perhaps TRBD1 (5 bases). Trimming removed 2 bases at V and 10 bases at J, with 18 bases between. Germline CDR1 and CDR2: SGHTA and FQGNSA. This CDR3 has 16 amino acids. CDR3 amino acids: CASSLWGNLGESPLHF. CDR3 in DNA: TGTGCCAGCAGCTTATGGGGGAACCTTGGGGAGTCACCCCTCCACTTT.

V and J are TRBV4-2 and TRBJ1-6; perhaps TRBD1 as D (6 bases). Trimming shortened V by 4 bases and J by 7 bases, and 8 bases separated the two germline ends. The CDR3 length is 13 residues. CDR1 and CDR2 (germline): LGHNA, YNFKEQ. CDR3 protein: CASSLGQNSPLHF. CDR3 bases: TGTGCCAGCAGCCTTGGACAGAATTCACCCCTCCACTTT.

V and J are TRBV18 and TRBJ2-3; 9 bases are a match to TRBD1. Trimming took 4 bases from V and 3 from J; bases not matched to a gene: 5. The CDR3 is 15 amino acids. Germline lookup yields CDR1 KGHSH and CDR2 LQKENI. CDR3 sequence: CASSRQTGGTDTQYF. The CDR3 nucleotides read TGTGCCAGCTCACGGCAGACAGGGGGGACAGATACGCAGTATTTT.